Sequencing of this T cell receptor (beta chain) was carried out in a study of T-cell reconstitution after alpha-beta-depleted transplantation in children. Unique molecular identifiers were used in preparing the TCRbeta library. TCRdb reprocessed the PCR reads with MiXCR, giving one entry per CDR3 protein. The data hold about 360,000 distinct CDR3 sequences, with less than 15% observed a single time. V dropped 3 bases and J dropped 11 bases, with 13 bases sitting between them. CDR1 and CDR2 (germline): DFQATT, SNEGSKA (reference sequence). This CDR3 spans 11 amino acids. The receptor was isolated from a human donor who donated a stem cell graft to a child with Fanconi anemia. This material consisted of PBMCs, taken from the stem cell graft. The genes are TRBV20-1 and TRBJ1-1; D not certain. The CDR3 coding sequence is TGCAGTGCTAGTGGGATGGGAAAGGCTTTCTTT. Translation gives CSASGMGKAFF.